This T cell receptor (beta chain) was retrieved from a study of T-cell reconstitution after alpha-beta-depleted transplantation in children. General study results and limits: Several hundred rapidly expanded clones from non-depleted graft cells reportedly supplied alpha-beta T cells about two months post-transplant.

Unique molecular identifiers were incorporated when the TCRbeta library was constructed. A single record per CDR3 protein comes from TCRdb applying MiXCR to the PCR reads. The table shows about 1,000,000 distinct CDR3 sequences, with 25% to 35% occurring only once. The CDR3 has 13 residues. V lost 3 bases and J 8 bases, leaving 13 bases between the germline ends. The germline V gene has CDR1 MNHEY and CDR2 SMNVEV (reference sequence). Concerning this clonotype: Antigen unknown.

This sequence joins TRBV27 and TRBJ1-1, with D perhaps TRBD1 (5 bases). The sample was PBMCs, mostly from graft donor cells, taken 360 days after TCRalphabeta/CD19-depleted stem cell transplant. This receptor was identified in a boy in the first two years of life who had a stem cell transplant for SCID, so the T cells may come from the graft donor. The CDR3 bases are TGTGCCAGCAGTTTTACTGAGACAGACGAAGCTTTCTTT. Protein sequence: CASSFTETDEAFF.